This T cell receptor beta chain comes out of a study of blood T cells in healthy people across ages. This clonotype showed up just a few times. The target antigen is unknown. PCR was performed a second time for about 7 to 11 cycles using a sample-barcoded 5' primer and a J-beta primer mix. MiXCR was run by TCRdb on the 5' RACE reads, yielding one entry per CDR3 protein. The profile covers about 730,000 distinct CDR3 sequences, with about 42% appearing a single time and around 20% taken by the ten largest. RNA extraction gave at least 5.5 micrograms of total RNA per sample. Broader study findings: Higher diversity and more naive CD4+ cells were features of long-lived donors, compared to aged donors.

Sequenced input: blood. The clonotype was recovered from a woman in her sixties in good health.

The CDR3 DNA follows: TGTGCCAGCAGCTTAGAAGCGGTCTACAATGAGCAGTTCTTC. Protein sequence: CASSLEAVYNEQFF. V gene TRBV7-9 combines with J gene TRBJ2-1, with a possible D match to TRBD2 (5 bases). Germline CDR1 is SEHNR and CDR2 is FQNEAQ (reference sequence). This CDR3 contains 14 residues. Trimming shortened V by 1 base and J by 3 bases, and 7 bases separated the two germline ends.